Listed here are 24 T cell receptor beta chains from one sample, sequenced in a study of blood T cells in healthy people across ages. With a J-beta primer mix and a sample-barcoded 5' primer, a second PCR ran about 7 to 12 cycles. MiXCR was run by TCRdb on the 5' RACE reads, yielding one entry per CDR3 protein. Altogether about a million distinct CDR3 sequences are present, 51% being singletons, with the ten largest covering around a fifth. Sequencing was done on a sample of blood. These TCRs come from a woman aged 55-70 years in good health.

The chain carries TRBV7-2 and TRBJ2-1; perhaps TRBD1 as D (5 bases). The CDR3 spans 16 residues. CDR1 is SGHTA, CDR2 FQGNSA, per germline. Between the trimmed V and J ends, which lost 4 bases and 0 bases, there was a span of 13 bases. The CDR3 DNA reads TGTGCCAGCAGCTCCCTAGTAGGGGACTCCTACAATGAGCAGTTCTTC. It specifies CASSSLVGDSYNEQFF.

The chain couples TRBV20-1 to TRBJ1-6; D might be TRBD1 (5 bases). Germline CDR1 is DFQATT and CDR2 is SNEGSKA (reference sequence). This CDR3 contains 13 residues. Trimming shortened V by 3 bases and J by 10 bases, and 13 bases separated the two germline ends. The CDR3 here is CSASQGSGSPLHF. CDR3 coding DNA: TGCAGTGCTAGTCAGGGTTCAGGGTCACCCCTCCACTTT.

This sequence joins TRBV7-9 and TRBJ2-5; 11 nucleotides align to TRBD1. The CDR3 is 16 amino acids. Germline CDR1 SEHNR, CDR2 FQNEAQ (reference sequence). With 6 bases clipped from V and 4 bases from J, the junction kept 10 bases outside the gene matches. The CDR3 DNA reads TGTGCCAGCAGACAATCCGGGACAGGGGGAGGAGAGACCCAGTACTTC. Residues: CASRQSGTGGGETQYF.

This clonotype was detected only a few times. The J gene is TRBJ2-5, the V gene TRBV11-2; 10 bases line up with TRBD2. Losses at the gene ends were 3 bases for V and 1 base for J; bases not matched to a gene: 8. Germline loops: CDR1 SGHAT, CDR2 FQNNGV. This CDR3 contains 17 residues. The CDR3 bases are TGTGCCAGCAGCTTGCATCCTAGCGGGAGCGCCCAAGAGACCCAGTACTTC. It codes for CASSLHPSGSAQETQYF.

V and J are TRBV30 and TRBJ2-7; D assignment may be TRBD1 or TRBD2 (6 bases each). CDR1 and CDR2 (germline): GTSNPN, SVGIG (reference sequence). The CDR3 totals 13 residues. Trimming stripped 2 bases from V and 7 bases from J, with 15 bases between. CDR3 residues: CAWSWGAYGEQYF. The CDR3 region has the DNA TGTGCCTGGAGTTGGGGGGCTTATGGGGAGCAGTACTTC.

This clonotype has a handful of counts. This chain uses TRBV4-1 with TRBJ2-5; the D gene is possibly TRBD1 (5 bases). This CDR3 comprises 14 residues. V dropped 8 bases and J dropped 3 bases, with 16 bases sitting between them. From germline, CDR1 is MGHRA and CDR2 YSYEKL. CDR3: CASSPVVGEETQYF. CDR3 sequence (DNA): TGCGCCAGCTCCCCTGTGGTAGGGGAAGAGACCCAGTACTTC.

The chain recombines TRBV20-1 with TRBJ2-1; D is ambiguous. Trimming removed 1 base at V and 3 bases at J, with 4 bases between. The CDR3 loop spans 12 amino acids. Germline CDR1 is DFQATT and CDR2 is SNEGSKA (reference sequence). CDR3: CSARAFYNEQFF. CDR3 sequence (DNA): TGCAGTGCTAGAGCTTTCTACAATGAGCAGTTCTTC.

This rearrangement joins TRBV7-2 to TRBJ2-3; 10 bases align to TRBD2. Germline-derived CDR1 and CDR2 are SGHTA and FQGNSA. Trimming cost V 5 bases and J 2 bases; bases outside gene matches: 7. CDR3 length equals 16 residues. CDR3 protein: CASSPGLAVITDTQYF. CDR3 nucleotides: TGTGCCAGCAGCCCCGGACTAGCGGTTATCACAGATACGCAGTATTTT.

This clonotype showed up just a few times. The chain combines TRBV5-4 with TRBJ2-7; D is uncertain. The J call may be faulty, since TRBJ2-5 better matches the DNA end. The CDR3 sequence is 13 residues long. The germline V gene encodes CDR1 SGHNT and CDR2 YYREEE (reference sequence). The CDR3 region has the DNA TGTGCCAGCAGCTTGAAGGGTTCTGAGACCCAGTACTTC. Translating it yields CASSLKGSETQYF.

This clonotype was seen only a few times. V and J are TRBV19 and TRBJ2-5; 9 bases agree with TRBD1. Germline V gene data show CDR1 as LNHDA and CDR2 as SQIVND (reference sequence). This CDR3 region has 12 residues. With V trimmed by 7 bases and J by 5 bases, 2 bases remained unmatched. CDR3 sequence: CASMDRGETQYF. The CDR3 DNA is TGTGCCAGTATGGACAGGGGCGAGACCCAGTACTTC.

J is TRBJ1-1 and V is TRBV12-3 or TRBV12-4, with D unclear. The ends were cut back, 3 bases at V and 8 bases at J, with 7 bases in the middle. The CDR3 is 11 residues long. The CDR3 DNA follows: TGTGCCAGCAGTTTGAAAGCAGAAGCTTTCTTT. This translates into CASSLKAEAFF.

The CDR3 protein is CASSPSGGGFREQFF. DNA of the CDR3: TGCGCCAGCAGCCCCTCGGGCGGAGGCTTCCGAGAGCAGTTCTTC. The V and J genes are TRBV4-3 and TRBJ2-1, with D tentatively TRBD2 (5 bases). Deletions cut 4 bases from V and 10 bases from J, with 20 bases between. Germline V gene data show CDR1 as LGHNA and CDR2 as YSLEER. CDR3 size: 15 residues.

This clonotype has more than one count but fewer than ten. The rearrangement joins TRBV24-1 to TRBJ2-3, with TRBD2 matching over 7 bases. The ends lost 9 bases at V and 0 bases at J; junction bases unmatched: 17. CDR1 is KGHDR, CDR2 SFDVKD, per germline. The CDR3 loop spans 18 amino acids. The CDR3 DNA is TGTGCCACCGGAATCTCCAAGGCGGCGGGAGTGAGCACAGATACGCAGTATTTT. This translates into CATGISKAAGVSTDTQYF.

This clonotype showed up just a few times. V gene TRBV20-1 combines with J gene TRBJ1-5; 12 bases map to TRBD1. The germline gives CDR1 DFQATT, CDR2 SNEGSKA (reference sequence). Losses at the gene ends were 6 bases for V and 6 bases for J; bases not matched to a gene: 3. This CDR3 has 13 amino acids. CDR3 DNA sequence: TGCAGTGCAGGGACAGGGGGCAGTCAGCCCCAGCATTTT. Its protein is CSAGTGGSQPQHF.

As regards this clonotype: One end of the junction is discordant with germline, which a read error may explain. V and J are TRBV2 and TRBJ2-6, with a possible D match to TRBD1 (5 bases). Germline V gene data show CDR1 as SNHLY and CDR2 as FYNNEI. The CDR3 has 14 residues. The DNA for the CDR3 is TGTGCCAGCAGTGGTGGGGTTGGGGCCAACGCCCTGACTTTC. This translates into CASSGGVGANALTF.

This chain joins TRBV20-1 and TRBJ2-7; 8 nucleotides match TRBD1. Germline assignment: CDR1 DFQATT and CDR2 SNEGSKA (reference sequence). CDR3 size: 14 residues. The junction had 13 bases not matched to a gene; V was cut back by 6 bases and J by 6 bases. The CDR3 nucleotides are TGCAGTGCCCCCGTGCAGGGGGCCCTCTTCGAGCAGTACTTC. It encodes CSAPVQGALFEQYF.

The rearrangement joins TRBV5-1 to TRBJ2-7; 8 nucleotides line up with TRBD2. The CDR3 runs to 16 residues. With 3 bases clipped from V and 5 bases from J, the junction kept 13 bases outside the gene matches. Germline loops: CDR1 SGHRS, CDR2 YFSETQ. CDR3 amino acids: CASSSTSGPRVDEQYF. The DNA for the CDR3 is TGCGCCAGCAGCTCTACTAGCGGTCCAAGGGTTGACGAGCAGTACTTC.

The table lists this clonotype with a count of one. The chain carries TRBV3-1 and TRBJ1-3; D call uncertain. V lost 2 bases and J lost 4, with 6 bases in between. Germline V gene data show CDR1 as LGHDT and CDR2 as YNNKEL (reference sequence). CDR3 size: 13 residues. The CDR3 DNA follows: TGTGCCAGCAGCCAATACGGCGGAAACACCATATATTTT. It encodes CASSQYGGNTIYF. The full variable domain, completed using reference TRBV3-1 and TRBJ1-3, is DTAVSQTPKYLVTQMGNDKSIKCEQNLGHDTMYWYKQDSKKFLKIMFSYNNKELIINETVPNRFSPKSPDKAHLNLHINSLELGDSAVYFCASSQYGGNTIYFGEGSWLTVV.

V usage is TRBV7-2 and J usage is TRBJ2-4; TRBD1 aligns across 8 bases. Trimming at V came to 1 base and at J to 2 bases, leaving 10 bases not matched to a gene. This CDR3 spans 18 amino acids. The germline CDR1 and CDR2 sequences are SGHTA and FQGNSA. The DNA for the CDR3 is TGTGCCAGCAGCTTAGGCGCAGGACAGGGTGGCACCAAAAACATTCAGTACTTC. Encoded protein: CASSLGAGQGGTKNIQYF.

V and J are TRBV7-6 and TRBJ1-4; D gene unclear. The CDR3 runs to 14 residues. V was cut by 5 bases and J by 4 bases, with 11 bases left in between. The germline V gene has CDR1 SGHVS and CDR2 FNYEAQ. In DNA, the CDR3 is TGTGCCAGCAGCCCGTCCTGGGGTAATGAAAAACTGTTTTTT. Translated, it gives CASSPSWGNEKLFF.

The CDR3 spells CASSLVDRGGYEQYF. The CDR3, as DNA: TGTGCCAGCAGTTTAGTAGACAGGGGGGGTTACGAGCAGTACTTC. The chain recombines TRBV12-3 or TRBV12-4 with TRBJ2-7, with 9 bases fitting TRBD1. The V gene end was trimmed by 1 base and the J gene end by 4 bases; junction bases not matched to a gene: 5. The CDR3 is 15 residues long.

This clonotype was seen a handful of times. This rearrangement joins TRBV7-2 to TRBJ2-3; either TRBD1 or TRBD2 may fit D (5 bases each). Germline CDR1 reads SGHTA; CDR2 reads FQGNSA. The CDR3 is made up of 16 amino acids. V was shortened by 1 base and J by 0 bases, with 11 bases between the two germline ends. Here the CDR3 DNA reads TGTGCCAGCAGCTTAGTTGGGGGATTTAGCACAGATACGCAGTATTTT. It yields the protein CASSLVGGFSTDTQYF.

This rearrangement joins TRBV12-3 or TRBV12-4 to TRBJ2-3; no clear D gene. Trimming pared 3 bases from V and 2 bases from J, leaving 12 bases between. This CDR3 spans 15 amino acids. CDR3: CASSFRASNTDTQYF. CDR3 nucleotides: TGTGCCAGCAGTTTTCGGGCTTCAAACACAGATACGCAGTATTTT.

The rearrangement uses TRBV10-3 and TRBJ1-1, with 8 bases fitting TRBD1. Germline assignment: CDR1 ENHRY and CDR2 SYGVKD. The J segment lost 0 bases and the V segment lost 10 bases, leaving 4 bases of the junction unmatched. The CDR3 extends over 13 amino acids. CDR3 sequence: CATRTGMNTEAFF. The CDR3 region has the DNA TGTGCCACGAGGACAGGGATGAACACTGAAGCTTTCTTT.